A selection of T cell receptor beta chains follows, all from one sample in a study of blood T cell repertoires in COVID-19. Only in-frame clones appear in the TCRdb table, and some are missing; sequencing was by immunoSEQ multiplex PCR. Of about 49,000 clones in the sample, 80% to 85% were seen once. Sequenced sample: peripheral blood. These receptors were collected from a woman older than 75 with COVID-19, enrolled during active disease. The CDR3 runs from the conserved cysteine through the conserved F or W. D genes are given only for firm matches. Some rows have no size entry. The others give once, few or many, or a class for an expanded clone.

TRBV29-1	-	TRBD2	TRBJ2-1	CSVPNTSGRRYNEQFF	TGCAGCGTTCCGAATACTAGCGGGAGGAGGTACAATGAGCAGTTCTTC
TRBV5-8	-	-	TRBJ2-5	CASSPGISWGREETQYF	TGTGCCAGCAGCCCCGGTATCAGTTGGGGGCGAGAAGAGACCCAGTACTTC
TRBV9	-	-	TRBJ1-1	CASSVGVGVGRDTEAFF	TGTGCCAGCAGCGTAGGGGTCGGGGTGGGTCGTGACACTGAAGCTTTCTTT
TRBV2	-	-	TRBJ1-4	CASNKQDAAYEKLFF	TGTGCCAGCAATAAACAGGACGCGGCGTATGAAAAACTGTTTTTT
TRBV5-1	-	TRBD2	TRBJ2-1	CASSLDGRDYNEQFF	TGCGCCAGCAGCTTGGACGGGAGGGATTACAATGAGCAGTTCTTC
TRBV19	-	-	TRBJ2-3	CASSIKATGSTDTQYF	TGTGCCAGTAGTATAAAGGCCACAGGGAGCACAGATACGCAGTATTTT
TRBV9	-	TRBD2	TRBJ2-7	CASSAGGLAGPYEQYF	TGTGCCAGCAGCGCAGGAGGACTAGCGGGGCCCTACGAGCAGTACTTC
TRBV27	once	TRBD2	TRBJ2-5	CASWRTRGGETQYF	TGTGCCAGCTGGCGGACTAGAGGTGGAGAGACCCAGTACTTC
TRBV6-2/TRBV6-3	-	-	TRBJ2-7	CASSYTVTTQAYEQYF	TGTGCCAGCAGTTACACCGTAACGACCCAGGCCTACGAGCAGTACTTC
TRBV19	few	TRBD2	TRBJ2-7	CASSRTSVAYEQYF	TGTGCCAGCTCTCGGACTAGCGTCGCCTACGAGCAGTACTTC
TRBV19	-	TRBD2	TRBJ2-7	CASSLGLAGGGTSEQYF	TGTGCCAGCTCACTCGGACTAGCGGGAGGAGGGACGTCCGAGCAGTACTTC
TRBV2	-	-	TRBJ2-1	CASALYNEQFF	TGTGCCAGCGCGTTATACAATGAGCAGTTCTTC
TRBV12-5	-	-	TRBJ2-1	CASGLGPGALNEQFF	TGTGCTAGTGGTTTGGGTCCAGGGGCGTTGAATGAGCAGTTCTTC
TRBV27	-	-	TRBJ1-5	CASRGLTGVEQPQHF	TGTGCCAGCAGGGGACTCACGGGGGTCGAGCAGCCCCAGCATTTT
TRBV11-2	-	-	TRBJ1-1	CASSQQGGRTEAFF	TGTGCCAGCAGCCAACAGGGAGGGAGGACTGAAGCTTTCTTT
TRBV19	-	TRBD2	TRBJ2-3	CASSIYSGRGDTQYF	TGTGCCAGTAGTATATATAGCGGGAGAGGAGATACGCAGTATTTT
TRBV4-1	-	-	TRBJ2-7	CASSPRGSIYEQYF	TGCGCCAGCAGCCCCCGCGGGTCCATCTACGAGCAGTACTTC
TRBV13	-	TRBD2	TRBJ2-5	CASSRGGVLGETQYF	TGTGCCAGCAGTCGCGGGGGGGTTTTAGGGGAGACCCAGTACTTC
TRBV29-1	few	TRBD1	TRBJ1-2	CSAGTGGGYGYTF	TGCAGCGCTGGGACAGGGGGGGGCTATGGCTACACCTTC
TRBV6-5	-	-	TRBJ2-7	CASNTGTYEQYF	TGTGCCAGCAATACAGGTACCTACGAGCAGTACTTC
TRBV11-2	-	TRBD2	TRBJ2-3	CASSFPYPGTSGTDTQYF	TGTGCCAGCAGCTTTCCCTACCCCGGGACTAGCGGCACAGATACGCAGTATTTT
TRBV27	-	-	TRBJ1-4	CASSFQGLGEKLFF	TGTGCCAGCAGTTTCCAGGGGCTCGGTGAAAAACTGTTTTTT
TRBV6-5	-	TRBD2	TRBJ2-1	CASKRALAGYNEQFF	TGTGCCAGCAAACGGGCACTAGCGGGATACAATGAGCAGTTCTTC
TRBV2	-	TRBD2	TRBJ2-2	CASRKPRAGGQDTGELFF	TGTGCCAGCAGGAAGCCTAGGGCGGGAGGCCAGGACACCGGGGAGCTGTTTTTT
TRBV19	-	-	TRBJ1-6	CASSPDSWSSYNSPLHF	TGTGCCAGTAGTCCAGACAGTTGGAGCTCCTATAATTCACCCCTCCACTTT
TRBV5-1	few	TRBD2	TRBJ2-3	CASSSTLAGKADTQYF	TGCGCCAGCAGCTCCACTCTAGCGGGAAAGGCAGATACGCAGTATTTT
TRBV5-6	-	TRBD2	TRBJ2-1	CASSLVLAGNLEQFF	TGTGCCAGCAGCTTGGTCCTAGCGGGAAATCTTGAGCAGTTCTTC
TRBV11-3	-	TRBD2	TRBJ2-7	CASSPSAGGPPYEQYF	TGTGCCAGCAGCCCTTCGGCGGGAGGACCCCCCTACGAGCAGTACTTC
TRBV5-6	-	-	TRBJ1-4	CASSGGDGAFEKLFF	TGTGCCAGCAGCGGAGGGGACGGCGCATTTGAAAAACTGTTTTTT
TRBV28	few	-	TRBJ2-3	CASSADNSGTDTQYF	TGTGCCAGCAGCGCCGACAACTCTGGCACAGATACGCAGTATTTT
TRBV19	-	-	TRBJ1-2	CASSISRGIYGYTF	TGTGCCAGTAGTATCAGCAGGGGCATCTATGGCTACACCTTC
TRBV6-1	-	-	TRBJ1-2	CASSEQGPLDGYTF	TGTGCCAGCAGTGAACAGGGGCCTCTGGATGGCTACACCTTC
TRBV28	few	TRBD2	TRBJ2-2	CASSLGWGGTGTGELFF	TGTGCCAGCAGTTTGGGTTGGGGGGGTACGGGCACCGGGGAGCTGTTTTTT
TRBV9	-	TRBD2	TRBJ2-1	CASSVGLAATNEQFF	TGTGCCAGCAGCGTCGGACTAGCGGCAACTAATGAGCAGTTCTTC
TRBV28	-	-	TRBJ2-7	CASSSRLGPYEQYF	TGTGCCAGCAGTTCTAGACTAGGCCCCTACGAGCAGTACTTC
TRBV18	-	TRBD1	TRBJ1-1	CASSRGTGANTEAFF	TGTGCCAGCTCACGGGGGACAGGGGCGAACACTGAAGCTTTCTTT
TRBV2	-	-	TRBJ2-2	CARRGTGELFF	TGTGCCCGGAGGGGCACCGGGGAGCTGTTTTTT
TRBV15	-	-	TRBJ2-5	CATSTWGVEETQYF	TGTGCCACCAGCACCTGGGGGGTTGAAGAGACCCAGTACTTC
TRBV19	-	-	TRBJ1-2	CATKGGTRGNYGYTF	TGTGCCACCAAGGGGGGGACGAGGGGGAATTATGGCTACACCTTC
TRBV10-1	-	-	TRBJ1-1	CASSDILLGPWPTEAFF	TGCGCCAGCAGTGATATCCTTTTGGGGCCATGGCCCACTGAAGCTTTCTTT
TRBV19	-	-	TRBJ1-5	CASSMVREGNQPQHF	TGTGCCAGTAGTATGGTCAGGGAGGGCAATCAGCCCCAGCATTTT
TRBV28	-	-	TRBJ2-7	CASSLSSASSYEQYF	TGTGCCAGCAGTTTATCTAGCGCGAGCTCCTACGAGCAGTACTTC
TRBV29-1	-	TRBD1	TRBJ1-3	CSVRQGTSGNTIYF	TGCAGCGTCCGACAGGGGACATCGGGAAACACCATATATTTT
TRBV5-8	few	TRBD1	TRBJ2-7	CASNPGQGYYEQYF	TGTGCCAGCAACCCGGGACAGGGGTACTACGAGCAGTACTTC
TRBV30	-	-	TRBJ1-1	CAWSDGGHTEAFF	TGTGCCTGGAGTGACGGGGGGCACACTGAAGCTTTCTTT
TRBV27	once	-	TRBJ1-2	CASSYSVGGQNGYTF	TGTGCCAGCAGTTATTCAGTAGGAGGGCAGAATGGCTACACCTTC
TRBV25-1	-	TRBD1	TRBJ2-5	CASRRGTGVTQYF	TGTGCCAGCAGACGCGGGACAGGTGTGACCCAGTACTTC
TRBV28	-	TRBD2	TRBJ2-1	CASRFLSTSGRNEQFF	TGTGCCAGCAGATTCCTCTCAACTAGCGGGAGGAATGAGCAGTTCTTC
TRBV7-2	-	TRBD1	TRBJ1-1	CASTVVPTGGLIEAFF	TGTGCCAGCACCGTAGTCCCCACAGGGGGCCTAATTGAAGCTTTCTTT
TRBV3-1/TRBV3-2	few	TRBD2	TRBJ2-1	CASSHGLAGVRGANEQFF	TGTGCCAGCAGCCACGGACTAGCGGGCGTAAGAGGAGCAAATGAGCAGTTCTTC
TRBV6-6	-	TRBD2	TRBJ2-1	CASSPTGTSGRDEQFF	TGTGCCAGCAGCCCCACCGGGACTAGCGGGAGGGATGAGCAGTTCTTC